This T cell receptor (beta chain) was recovered during a study of OX40 agonist ivuxolimab in advanced cancers. At the level of the whole study: The costimulatory receptor OX40 (CD134) was targeted by ivuxolimab, a fully human IgG2 agonistic monoclonal antibody. Intravenous ivuxolimab was administered to patients every 2 weeks at six dose levels: 0.01, 0.1, 0.3, 1.5, 3 and 10 mg/kg. Of the roughly 54 dose-escalation patients, hepatocellular carcinoma was present in around 20, melanoma in approximately 15, renal cell carcinoma in 9 and head and neck cancer in 9. The dose-escalation cohort was about 87% male with a mean age of approximately 60 years, ranging from roughly 20 to 80. Patients were allowed to have had prior anti-PD-1, anti-PD-L1 or anti-CTLA-4 therapy, and 40% to 45% of the dose-escalation patients had been treated with checkpoint inhibitors. Partial responses were achieved by three dose-escalation patients, of whom one had hepatocellular carcinoma and two had cutaneous melanoma. Peripheral TCRbeta sequencing aimed to test whether ivuxolimab altered TCR sequence diversity and caused clonal T-cell expansion. The paper covers the monotherapy dose-escalation part of the phase I ivuxolimab trial, which included N ≈ 50 patients.

Points on this clone: There is no known antigen for this receptor. Per-nucleotide qualities are absent, and no much larger clonotype sits a single base away.

Overall results and qualifications from the work: At doses of 0.1 to 3.0 mg/kg, clonal expansion of both CD4+ and CD8+ T cells in blood was seen between baseline and week 6. Low levels of normalized T-cell clonal expansion were also seen in some nonresponding patients. After ivuxolimab, CD8+ T cells had more expanded clones than CD4+ T cells on average. Antigen specificity was not determined for the clonally expanded peripheral T cells. In the 0.1-3.0 mg/kg groups, partial responders were among the patients with the lowest normalized peripheral clonal expansion, particularly in CD8+ T cells.

The trial excluded patients who had a history of autoimmune disease or who were on systemic immunosuppression. Peripheral blood for TCR sequencing was collected from all dose cohorts at baseline, on cycle 4 day 1, and on cycle 7 day 1. Samples came from an open-label, multicenter, first-in-human phase I dose-escalation trial of ivuxolimab. The trial enrolled adults with locally advanced or metastatic head and neck squamous cell, hepatocellular, melanoma or renal cell carcinoma. Before TCR sequencing, CD4+ T cells and CD8+ T cells were sorted from peripheral blood as separate populations. Genomic DNA was extracted from sorted cells for sequencing of the TCRbeta CDR3 region. The immunoSEQ Assay was used for sequencing of TCRbeta CDR3 regions. As stored in TCRdb, this immuneACCESS dataset retains in-frame rearrangements with V and J assigned. A fraction of the clones does not appear; measured against another copy, unresolved V genes explain less than half of the discrepancy, and the remainder lacks a known reason. Recorded for this sample are 40,000 to 50,000 clones; 80% of them occurred a single time. In total, the top ten clones hold more than 9% of the sample.

CDR1 and CDR2 (MRHNA, SNTAGT) derive from the germline V gene. From the cysteine through the phenylalanine, the CDR3 covers 13 amino acids. Just CDR3 DNA is preserved here, 39 bases in frame from base 1. Ends trimmed: V by 6 bases, J by 4 bases; bases unmatched to a gene: 5. The receptor chain draws on TRBV6-4 and TRBJ1-2; 7 middle bases align to TRBD1. The sequence was obtained from an adult with an advanced solid tumor such as melanoma, head and neck, liver or kidney cancer. This specimen was CD4+ or CD8+ T cells sorted from blood, taken in a trial of the OX40 agonist ivuxolimab. The CDR3 amino acid sequence is: CASREDRSYGYTF. The DNA sequence follows: TGTGCCAGCAGAGAGGACAGGAGCTATGGCTACACCTTC.